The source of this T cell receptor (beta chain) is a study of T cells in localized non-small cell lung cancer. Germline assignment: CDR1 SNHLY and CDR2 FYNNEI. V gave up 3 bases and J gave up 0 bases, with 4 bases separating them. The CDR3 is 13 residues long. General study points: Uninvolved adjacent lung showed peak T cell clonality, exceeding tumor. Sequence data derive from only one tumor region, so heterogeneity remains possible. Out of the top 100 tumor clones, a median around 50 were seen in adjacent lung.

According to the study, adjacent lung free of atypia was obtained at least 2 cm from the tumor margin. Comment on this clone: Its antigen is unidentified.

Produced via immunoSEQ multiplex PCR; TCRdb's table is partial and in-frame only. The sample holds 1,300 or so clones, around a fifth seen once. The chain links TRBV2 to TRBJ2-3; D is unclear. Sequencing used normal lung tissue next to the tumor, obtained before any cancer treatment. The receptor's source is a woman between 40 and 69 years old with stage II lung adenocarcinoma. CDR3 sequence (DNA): TGTGCCAGCAGTGACAGGAGCACAGATACGCAGTATTTT. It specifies CASSDRSTDTQYF. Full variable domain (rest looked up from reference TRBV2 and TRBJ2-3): EPEVTQTPSHQVTQMGQEVILRCVPISNHLYFYWYRQILGQKVEFLVSFYNNEISEKSEIFDDQFSVERPDGSNFTLKIRSTKLEDSAMYFCASSDRSTDTQYFGPGTRLTVL.